The 8 T cell receptor beta chains in this list originate from one sample, sequenced in a study of cytomegalovirus exposure and HLA in healthy donors. This PCR relied on a set of 60 Vbeta primers and 13 Jbeta primers. Libraries were prepared by immunoSEQ multiplex PCR; TCRdb keeps only in-frame clonotypes and omits some of them. Of 100,000 or so clones detected, roughly 69% appear once; the ten largest clones hold about 2%. The material sequenced was PBMCs. These receptors were obtained from a human donor in good health.

The genes are TRBV10-3 and TRBJ1-5; the D is unclear. This CDR3 comprises 13 residues. The V and J ends lost 1 base and 7 bases respectively, with 8 bases between them. Per the germline V gene, CDR1 is ENHRY and CDR2 is SYGVKD. DNA for the CDR3: TGTGCCATCAGTGAGTGGGAGAGCCAGCCCCAGCATTTT. Amino acid sequence: CAISEWESQPQHF.

V usage is TRBV4-1 and J usage is TRBJ2-7, with 13 bases that match TRBD2. From germline, CDR1 is MGHRA and CDR2 YSYEKL. This CDR3 has 15 residues. With 0 bases clipped from V and 7 bases from J, the junction kept 3 bases outside the gene matches. The CDR3 DNA is TGCGCCAGCAGCCAAGAAAGGGGACTAGCGGGAGAGCAGTACTTC. Encoded protein: CASSQERGLAGEQYF.

The chain has TRBV21-1 and TRBJ1-5; the D call TRBD1 from the table was never checked on the DNA. TRBV21-1 is designated a pseudogene. The CDR3 loop spans 17 amino acids. The CDR3 sequence: CASSTKLTVPWNQPQHF. In nucleotides, the CDR3 is TGTGCCAGCAGCACGAAATTGACAGTCCCTTGGAATCAGCCCCAGCATTTT.

CDR3 amino acids: CASSRLAGENFQETQYF. CDR3 nucleotide sequence: TGCGCCAGCAGCAGGCTAGCGGGAGAGAACTTCCAAGAGACCCAGTACTTC. V gene TRBV4-1 combines with J gene TRBJ2-5; 10 positions agree with TRBD2. The germline V gene encodes CDR1 MGHRA and CDR2 YSYEKL. The CDR3 sequence is 17 residues long. V shed 5 bases and J 1 base; nucleotides not matched to a gene: 10.

The chain couples TRBV6-5 to TRBJ2-1; 9 bases line up with TRBD2. The J segment lost 8 bases and the V segment lost 6 bases, leaving 11 bases of the junction unmatched. Germline V gene sequence: CDR1 MNHEY, CDR2 SVGAGI. This CDR3 contains 15 residues. CDR3 residues: CASSSPGLALYEQFF. The CDR3 DNA is TGTGCCAGCAGCTCCCCGGGACTAGCTTTATATGAGCAGTTCTTC.

This clone was seen more than once but under ten times. The J gene is TRBJ1-2, the V gene TRBV5-1; 7 positions match TRBD1. Germline V lookup: CDR1 SGHRS, CDR2 YFSETQ. This CDR3 spans 17 amino acids. J gave up 0 bases and V 4 bases, and 12 bases lay outside the gene matches. The CDR3, as DNA: TGCGCCAGCAGCCCAAAGACAGGGCGGGACTCTAACTATGGCTACACCTTC. This encodes CASSPKTGRDSNYGYTF.

The V gene is TRBV28, the J gene TRBJ1-1, with no clear D. Trimming stripped 4 bases from V and 4 bases from J, with 16 bases between. Germline CDR1 is MDHEN and CDR2 is SYDVKM. This CDR3 comprises 15 residues. This CDR3 reads CASSSVAGRFTEAFF. The DNA of the CDR3 is TGTGCCAGCAGTTCCGTTGCGGGTAGGTTCACTGAAGCTTTCTTT.

The CDR3 here is CASRPQGARSYEQFF. DNA for the CDR3: TGTGCCAGTAGACCACAGGGGGCGCGTAGCTATGAGCAGTTCTTC. The chain joins TRBV19 to TRBJ2-1; 9 bases line up with TRBD1. CDR3 size: 15 residues. J was trimmed by 8 bases and V by 6 bases; bases with no gene match: 11. Germline CDR1 is LNHDA and CDR2 is SQIVND (reference sequence).